One T cell receptor beta chain is described in this entry. Its antigen is currently unknown. These data come from a study of cytomegalovirus exposure and HLA in healthy donors. Study-level results: The study listed approximately 160 cytomegalovirus-associated TCR beta chains.

Trimming removed 0 bases at V and 3 bases at J, with 8 bases between. Germline V gene lookup returns CDR1 SQVTM and CDR2 ANQGSEA. The CDR3 is made up of 13 amino acids. Vbeta (60) and Jbeta (13) primers were used in the PCR. Under the authors' procedure: Per a later analysis, the number of unique TCR beta chains was around 79 million, of which 10 million to 11 million were shared. The data were produced by immunoSEQ multiplex PCR, yet TCRdb's version contains in-frame clones alone and is incomplete. The V and J calls and clone size were taken over from that table, and D and trimming were inferred from the DNA. Of approximately 170,000 clones listed, 65% to 85% are singletons.

The TCR was taken from a male donor in good health and CMV-seronegative. The rearrangement joins TRBV29-1 to TRBJ1-1, with D hard to call. Sequencing input: PBMCs. The DNA for the CDR3 is TGCAGCGTTGAAGATTGGAGTGACACTGAAGCTTTCTTT. Its protein product is CSVEDWSDTEAFF.